The T cell receptor beta chain described here comes from a study of T-cell reconstitution after alpha-beta-depleted transplantation in children. General study findings and limits: T-cell counts and diversity at one year following transplant were attributed mainly to newly produced T cells. Reportedly, only several hundred clones from non-depleted graft cells drove alpha-beta T-cell counts at about two months.

As to this clonotype: The antigen remains unidentified.

The TCRbeta library incorporated unique molecular identifiers. Each CDR3 protein is one row after TCRdb ran MiXCR on the PCR reads. The sample lists some 840,000 distinct CDR3 sequences, roughly 16% seen once, with around 4.5% in the top ten. The V gene's germline CDR1 is DFQATT and CDR2 SNEGSKA (reference sequence). Losses at the gene ends were 5 bases for V and 5 bases for J; bases not matched to a gene: 8. The CDR3 runs 14 residues. The source was PBMCs, mostly from graft donor cells, collected 360 days after TCRalphabeta/CD19-depleted stem cell transplant. This sequence originates from a male patient younger than 18 who had a stem cell transplant for acute lymphoblastic leukemia, so the T cells may come from the graft donor. The V call is TRBV20-1, the J call TRBJ2-7, with 11 positions matching TRBD2. The CDR3: CSAPLAGGAHEQYF. The CDR3 nucleotides read TGCAGTGCTCCCCTAGCGGGAGGAGCCCACGAGCAGTACTTC.